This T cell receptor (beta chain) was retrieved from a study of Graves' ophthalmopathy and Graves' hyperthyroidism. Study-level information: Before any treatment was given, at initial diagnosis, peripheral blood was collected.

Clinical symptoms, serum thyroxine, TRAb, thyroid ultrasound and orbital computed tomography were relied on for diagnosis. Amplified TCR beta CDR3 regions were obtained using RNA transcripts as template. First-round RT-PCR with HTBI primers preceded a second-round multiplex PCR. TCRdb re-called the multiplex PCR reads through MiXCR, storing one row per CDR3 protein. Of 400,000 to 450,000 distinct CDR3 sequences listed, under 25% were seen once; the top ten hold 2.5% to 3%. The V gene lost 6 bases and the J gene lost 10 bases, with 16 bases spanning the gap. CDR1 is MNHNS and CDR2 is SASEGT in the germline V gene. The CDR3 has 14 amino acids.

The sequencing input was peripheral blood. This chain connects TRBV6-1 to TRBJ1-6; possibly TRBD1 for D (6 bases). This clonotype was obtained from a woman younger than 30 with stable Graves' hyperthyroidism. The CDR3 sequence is CASRRAGVDSPLHF. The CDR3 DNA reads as TGTGCCAGCAGACGGGCAGGGGTAGACTCACCCCTCCACTTT.